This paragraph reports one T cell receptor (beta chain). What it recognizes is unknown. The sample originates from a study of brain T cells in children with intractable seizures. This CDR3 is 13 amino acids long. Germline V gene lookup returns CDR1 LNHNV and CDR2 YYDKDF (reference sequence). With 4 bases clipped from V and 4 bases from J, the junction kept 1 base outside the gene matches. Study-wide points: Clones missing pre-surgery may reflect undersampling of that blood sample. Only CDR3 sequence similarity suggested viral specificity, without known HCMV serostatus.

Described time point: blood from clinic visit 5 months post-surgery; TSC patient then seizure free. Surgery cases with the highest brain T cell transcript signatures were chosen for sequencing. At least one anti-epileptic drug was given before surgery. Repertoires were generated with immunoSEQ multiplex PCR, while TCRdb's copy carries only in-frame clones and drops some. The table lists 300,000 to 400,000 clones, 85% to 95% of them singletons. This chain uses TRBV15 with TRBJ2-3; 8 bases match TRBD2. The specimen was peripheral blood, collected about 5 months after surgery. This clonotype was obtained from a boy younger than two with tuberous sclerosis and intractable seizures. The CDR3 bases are TGTGCCACCAGCATAGCGGGGCCAGATACGCAGTATTTT. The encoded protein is CATSIAGPDTQYF.